These 10 T cell receptor beta chains came from one sample sequenced in a study of blood T cells in healthy people across ages. A sample-barcoded 5' primer and a J-beta primer mix were used in a second PCR of roughly 7 to 11 cycles. TCRdb redid the calling of the 5' RACE reads with MiXCR, one entry per CDR3 protein. The data hold 1.5 million to 1.9 million distinct CDR3 sequences, with 40% to 45% observed a single time. Sequenced material: blood. The receptor set was obtained from a woman aged 18-30 years in good health.

The chain is built from TRBV7-9 and TRBJ2-5; 9 bases match TRBD2. Per the germline V gene, CDR1 is SEHNR and CDR2 is FQNEAQ (reference sequence). After removal of 4 bases from V and 2 bases from J, the junction contained 5 bases not matched to a gene. There are 15 residues in the CDR3. CDR3 coding DNA: TGTGCCAGCAGCTACCGACTAGCGGTGCAAGAGACCCAGTACTTC. This codes for CASSYRLAVQETQYF.

This clonotype has a handful of counts. The chain employs TRBV11-2 and TRBJ1-2; a possible D gene is TRBD1 (5 bases). V lost 3 bases to trimming and J lost 2 bases, with 22 bases between them. CDR1 and CDR2 from the germline V gene are SGHAT and FQNNGV. The CDR3 extends over 18 amino acids. Here the CDR3 reads CASSFTRDHHVPNYGYTF. The DNA for the CDR3 is TGTGCCAGCAGCTTTACGAGGGACCATCATGTACCAAACTATGGCTACACCTTC.

The chain recombines TRBV29-1 with TRBJ2-2; the D gene is possibly TRBD2 (6 bases). The CDR3 extends over 14 amino acids. Trimming shortened V by 3 bases and J by 6 bases, and 14 bases separated the two germline ends. CDR1 is SQVTM, CDR2 ANQGSEA, per germline. The CDR3 DNA reads TGCAGCGTTGACAGCGGGTCGCCGGCCGGGGAGCTGTTTTTT. Protein sequence: CSVDSGSPAGELFF.

This clonotype occurred a few times. The chain joins TRBV9 to TRBJ2-1, with unresolved D. This CDR3 has 14 amino acids. Germline CDR1 is SGDLS and CDR2 is YYNGEE. Trimming removed 5 bases from V and 8 bases from J, with 17 bases in between. As DNA, the CDR3 is TGTGCCAGCAGAGAATTAGACCTAGTGGATGAGCAGTTCTTC. Its protein is CASRELDLVDEQFF.

This clonotype was seen only a few times. The genes are TRBV29-1 and TRBJ2-1; 11 bases match TRBD2. V was clipped by 6 bases and J by 2 bases; unmatched bases: 9. CDR1 and CDR2 (germline): SQVTM, ANQGSEA. CDR3 size: 16 residues. The CDR3 DNA is TGCAGCGTGGGCCGCCTAGCGGGAGGAACCTACAATGAGCAGTTCTTC. Translated, it gives CSVGRLAGGTYNEQFF.

The chain combines TRBV7-9 with TRBJ2-4; the D is unclear. The CDR3 is 14 amino acids. Germline V gene data show CDR1 as SEHNR and CDR2 as FQNEAQ (reference sequence). V was trimmed by 5 bases and J by 6 bases, leaving 14 bases between them. Here the CDR3 DNA reads TGTGCCAGCAGCCCCCCGAAGGCAGGAAACATTCAGTACTTC. Translation gives CASSPPKAGNIQYF.

This clonotype was counted only a few times. The limits of the CDR3 on the DNA are not certain, so only TCRdb's listed CDR3 is given. The chain combines TRBV21-1 with TRBJ2-4; the table's D call, TRBD1, has no DNA check behind it. TRBV21-1 is a pseudogene locus. A total of 15 residues make up the CDR3, ends included. CDR3 region: CASSKVGQGAREQYF.

This clonotype turned up a few times. Its ends do not fully match the called genes, so a read error is possible. V usage is TRBV12-3 or TRBV12-4 and J usage is TRBJ1-1; TRBD1 agrees at 9 bases. This CDR3 comprises 17 residues. CDR3 DNA: TGTGCCGGCAGCGTAACAGGGGGCACTACCACCAGGACTGAAGCTTTCTTT. Translation: CAGSVTGGTTTRTEAFF.

J is TRBJ2-4 and V is TRBV7-2; no definite D call. The J call may not be correct, given that the DNA end is closer to TRBJ2-7. Germline lookup yields CDR1 SGHTA and CDR2 FQGNSA. This CDR3 spans 16 amino acids. For the CDR3, the DNA is TGTGCCAGCAGCCTAGGTGTGGTAGTTCTCCCCTACGAGCAGTACTTC. Its translation: CASSLGVVVLPYEQYF.

This clonotype was detected many times. The chain is built from TRBV27 and TRBJ2-7; TRBD1 matches 8 bases. CDR3 length: 15 residues. The junction had 4 bases not matched to a gene; V was cut back by 3 bases and J by 0 bases. Looked up from germline, CDR1 is MNHEY and CDR2 is SMNVEV (reference sequence). CDR3 bases: TGTGCCAGCAGTTTCAGCAGGGGGCCCTCCTACGAGCAGTACTTC. Its translation: CASSFSRGPSYEQYF.